This T cell receptor beta chain was found in a study of T cells in Graves' hyperthyroidism and ophthalmopathy. The CDR3 runs to 14 residues. The germline V gene encodes CDR1 MNHEY and CDR2 SMNVEV (reference sequence). The PBMCs studied were ones that came from roughly 9.1 ml fresh peripheral blood. This clonotype has ten or more counts. The junction departs from the called germline gene at one end, perhaps through a read error. There were TCR beta CDR3 regions amplified from RNA transcripts. During a first-round RT-PCR of the TCR CDR3, the HTBI primer set was used. TCRdb re-analysed the multiplex PCR reads in MiXCR, keeping a single row per CDR3 protein. The sample contains under 700,000 distinct CDR3 sequences, over 15% of which appear only once.

The chain is built from TRBV27 and TRBJ2-7; weak D call: TRBD2 (6 bases). Input material: blood. The TCR comes from a woman aged 18 to 35 with Graves' hyperthyroidism. CDR3 protein: CATSSSVGPREQYF. CDR3 nucleotides: TGTGCCACCAGTTCTAGCGTTGGACCTCGCGAGCAGTACTTC.